The 23 T cell receptor beta chains listed next were all sequenced from one sample in a study of T-cell memory formation after mild COVID-19. TCRdb redid the calling of the 5' RACE reads with MiXCR, one entry per CDR3 protein. Of fewer than 650,000 distinct CDR3 sequences in the sample, less than 25% are singletons; the top ten hold 7% to 9%. Sequencing input: PBMCs or a T cell subset sorted from them (not recorded which). These receptors were obtained from an adult woman who had mild COVID-19 (a few samples of this study predate the infection). Cell type and time point are not known.

This clonotype appeared a few times. The V call is TRBV12-3 or TRBV12-4, the J call TRBJ2-1; D gene ambiguous. Trimming pared 1 base from V and 0 bases from J, leaving 7 bases between. The CDR3 extends over 15 amino acids. Written as DNA, the CDR3 is TGTGCCAGCAGTTTAGGTGTGGGCTCCTACAATGAGCAGTTCTTC. Translated, it gives CASSLGVGSYNEQFF.

In its sample, this clonotype was seen a few times. The rearrangement joins TRBV12-3 or TRBV12-4 to TRBJ2-7; D is perhaps TRBD1 (6 bases). The CDR3 sequence is 12 residues long. The V end lost 5 bases, the J end lost 12 bases, and 17 bases lay between the germline ends. The CDR3: CASSPSQQGRYF. The CDR3 DNA reads as TGTGCCAGCAGTCCGTCCCAACAGGGCCGGTACTTC.

For the CDR3, the DNA is TGTGCCAGCAGCTCCGGGACAGGGGGCGGCAATCAGCCCCAGCATTTT. Translation: CASSSGTGGGNQPQHF. The chain combines TRBV7-2 with TRBJ1-5, with 12 bases aligning to TRBD1. Germline V CDR1 and CDR2: SGHTA, FQGNSA. The CDR3 contains 16 residues. Germline trimming cut 4 bases from V and 2 bases from J; bases unmatched to any gene: 3.

The chain has TRBV10-3 and TRBJ2-1, with 14 nucleotides matching TRBD2. CDR1 and CDR2 from the germline V gene are ENHRY and SYGVKD. V lost 10 bases and J lost 10; bases outside the gene matches: 6. The CDR3 runs 13 residues. CDR3 amino acids: CATRTSGGMEQFF. The CDR3 nucleotides read TGTGCCACGAGGACTAGCGGGGGGATGGAGCAGTTCTTC.

This chain uses TRBV3-1 with TRBJ2-1; perhaps TRBD2 as D (7 bases). CDR1 and CDR2 from the germline V gene are LGHDT and YNNKEL (reference sequence). V was trimmed by 3 bases and J by 2 bases, leaving 8 bases between them. The CDR3 runs to 14 residues. CDR3 nucleotide sequence: TGTGCCAGCAGCCAGGGGGGGCCCTACAATGAGCAGTTCTTC. It translates to CASSQGGPYNEQFF.

Of note for this clonotype: At one of its ends the junction is not consistent with the germline gene, which may arise from a read error. This chain joins TRBV12-3 or TRBV12-4 and TRBJ1-5, with D maybe TRBD1 (5 bases). The CDR3 has 13 amino acids. Here the CDR3 DNA reads TGTGCAAGCACCGACAGTCCAGGGAGGCCCCAGCATTTT. Translating it yields CASTDSPGRPQHF.

The chain joins TRBV4-2 to TRBJ2-5; 8 nucleotides align to TRBD2. CDR3 size: 15 residues. After removal of 2 bases from V and 2 bases from J, the junction contained 4 bases not matched to a gene. Looked up from germline, CDR1 is LGHNA and CDR2 is YNFKEQ. CDR3 in amino acids: CASSQSKREQETQYF. CDR3 DNA sequence: TGTGCCAGCAGCCAATCCAAGCGGGAGCAAGAGACCCAGTACTTC.

This rearrangement joins TRBV6-2 or TRBV6-3 to TRBJ2-1; D might be TRBD1 (6 bases). This CDR3 is 16 amino acids long. V was pared by 5 bases and J by 3 bases, with 17 bases between. CDR1 and CDR2 from the germline V gene are MNHEY and SVGEGT. The CDR3, as DNA: TGTGCCAGCAGTGAACACCAGGGGTTCGGCTACAATGAGCAGTTCTTC. It encodes CASSEHQGFGYNEQFF.

This clonotype was seen a handful of times. In DNA, the CDR3 is TGCGCCAGCAGCCAAGAACCCCTCAGGGGGTGGTATGGCTACACCTTC. Its translation is CASSQEPLRGWYGYTF. This chain connects TRBV4-3 to TRBJ1-2; 7 bases are shared with TRBD1. V gave up 0 bases and J gave up 5 bases; unmatched junction bases: 9. The CDR3 is made up of 16 amino acids. Per the germline V gene, CDR1 is LGHNA and CDR2 is YSLEER.

This clonotype turned up a few times. V usage is TRBV12-3 or TRBV12-4 and J usage is TRBJ2-5; 7 nucleotides align to TRBD1. V lost 6 bases, J lost 3 bases, and 7 bases stayed unmatched. The CDR3 is 14 amino acids. CDR3 DNA sequence: TGTGCCAGCAGGCCTACAGGGGTCGAAGAGACCCAGTACTTC. This encodes CASRPTGVEETQYF.

This clonotype appeared a few times. The rearrangement joins TRBV12-3 or TRBV12-4 to TRBJ2-3, with D hard to call. The V and J ends lost 5 bases and 7 bases respectively, with 13 bases between them. The CDR3 spans 13 residues. Here the CDR3 DNA reads TGTGCCAGCAGTCCTGACCGAGCGCATACGCAGTATTTT. It codes for CASSPDRAHTQYF.

This clonotype was seen many times. The J gene is TRBJ2-5, the V gene TRBV5-1; 7 positions match TRBD2. CDR3 length equals 15 residues. J gave up 2 bases and V 4 bases, and 8 bases lay outside the gene matches. Germline V CDR1 and CDR2: SGHRS, YFSETQ. The CDR3 DNA reads as TGCGCCAGCAGCGCAGCCGGGGGACTACAAGAGACCCAGTACTTC. Residues: CASSAAGGLQETQYF.

This clonotype was counted between two and nine times. The chain carries TRBV15 and TRBJ2-3, with 8 bases matching TRBD2. CDR3 size: 16 residues. The J segment lost 1 base and the V segment lost 1 base, leaving 4 bases of the junction unmatched. Germline CDR1 is LNHNV and CDR2 is YYDKDF (reference sequence). CDR3 loop: CATSRGTGGRTDTQYF. The DNA for the CDR3 is TGTGCCACCAGCAGAGGCACGGGGGGGCGCACAGATACGCAGTATTTT.

The J gene is TRBJ1-4, the V gene TRBV5-1; D perhaps matches TRBD1 (6 bases). Between the trimmed V and J ends, which lost 3 bases and 8 bases, there was a span of 17 bases. Germline assignment: CDR1 SGHRS and CDR2 YFSETQ. This CDR3 is built from 15 residues. CDR3 protein: CASSSLGGIGEKLFF. CDR3 nucleotide sequence: TGCGCCAGCAGCTCCCTGGGGGGCATAGGAGAAAAACTGTTTTTT. Full variable domain (outside the CDR3, taken from reference TRBV5-1 and TRBJ1-4): KAGVTQTPRYLIKTRGQQVTLSCSPISGHRSVSWYQQTPGQGLQFLFEYFSETQRNKGNFPGRFSGRQFSNSRSEMNVSTLELGDSALYLCASSSLGGIGEKLFFGSGTQLSVL.

V usage is TRBV4-1 and J usage is TRBJ1-2; no definite D call. CDR1 is MGHRA and CDR2 is YSYEKL in the germline V gene. V lost 0 bases to trimming and J lost 7 bases, with 15 bases between them. CDR3 length: 15 residues. The CDR3 DNA is TGCGCCAGCAGCCAAGAAATTGCAAGGGTATCTGGCTACACCTTC. As protein: CASSQEIARVSGYTF.

The chain uses TRBV24-1 and TRBJ1-2; D is perhaps TRBD1 (6 bases). Germline loops: CDR1 KGHDR, CDR2 SFDVKD. The CDR3 is made up of 15 amino acids. V lost 3 bases, J lost 4 bases, and 14 bases lay in between. The chain's CDR3 is CATSDPTGPSYGYTF. The CDR3 nucleotides are TGTGCCACCAGTGATCCTACAGGGCCCTCCTATGGCTACACCTTC.

The V and J genes are TRBV27 and TRBJ2-7, with 7 bases matching TRBD2. V shed 6 bases, J shed 5 bases, and the junction held 13 bases outside the gene matches. Germline assignment: CDR1 MNHEY and CDR2 SMNVEV (reference sequence). The CDR3 length is 15 residues. The CDR3 loop is CASRHGLAVGDEQYF. The CDR3 DNA sequence: TGTGCCAGCAGGCATGGGCTAGCGGTTGGGGACGAGCAGTACTTC.

The rearrangement links TRBV5-1 to TRBJ1-1; D call uncertain. From germline, CDR1 is SGHRS and CDR2 YFSETQ. Trimming took 4 bases from V and 0 from J, leaving 22 bases between them. CDR3 length: 18 amino acids. The CDR3 sequence: CASSPARVGSAMNTEAFF. As DNA, the CDR3 is TGCGCCAGCAGCCCAGCGCGGGTAGGTTCCGCTATGAACACTGAAGCTTTCTTT.

The table lists this clonotype with a few counts. This rearrangement joins TRBV19 to TRBJ1-1; the D is unclear. Germline CDR1 and CDR2: LNHDA and SQIVND (reference sequence). This CDR3 contains 12 residues. V was trimmed by 6 bases and J by 6 bases, leaving 11 bases between them. CDR3 nucleotide sequence: TGTGCCAGTAGGGCCCGGGGAGCTGAAGCTTTCTTT. It encodes CASRARGAEAFF.

V is TRBV18 and J is TRBJ1-1; the D is unclear. The V gene lost 2 bases and the J gene lost 2 bases, with 12 bases spanning the gap. The CDR3 consists of 15 residues. CDR1 KGHSH and CDR2 LQKENI come from the germline V gene. The CDR3 DNA sequence: TGTGCCAGCTCACCATCCAGGAGGACTAACACTGAAGCTTTCTTT. Encoded protein: CASSPSRRTNTEAFF.

This chain connects TRBV7-6 to TRBJ2-5; D ambiguous. The germline CDR1 and CDR2 sequences are SGHVS and FNYEAQ. The germline V and J ends were trimmed by 6 bases and 6 bases, with 11 bases remaining between them. The CDR3 runs to 12 residues. CDR3 DNA: TGTGCCAGCAGTGGGTTCTCTCAGACCCAGTACTTC. Translated: CASSGFSQTQYF.

The chain has TRBV29-1 and TRBJ2-3; the D call may be TRBD1 or TRBD2 (5 bases each). Between the trimmed V and J ends, which lost 4 bases and 5 bases, there was a span of 19 bases. CDR1 is SQVTM, CDR2 ANQGSEA, per germline. The CDR3 is made up of 15 amino acids. CDR3 sequence reads: CSVAVRGGPGDTQYF. The CDR3 DNA follows: TGCAGCGTTGCCGTGAGGGGCGGCCCGGGAGATACGCAGTATTTT.

The rearrangement links TRBV5-6 to TRBJ2-1; 16 bases agree with TRBD2. Germline CDR1 is SGHDT and CDR2 is YYEEEE. The V segment lost 3 bases and the J segment 5 bases; nucleotides outside the gene matches: 2. The CDR3 loop spans 16 amino acids. Here the CDR3 reads CASSWGLAGGNNEQFF. CDR3 DNA: TGTGCCAGCAGCTGGGGACTAGCGGGGGGGAACAATGAGCAGTTCTTC. The variable domain in full, completed from reference TRBV5-6 and TRBJ2-1, reads DAGVTQSPTHLIKTRGQQVTLRCSPKSGHDTVSWYQQALGQGPQFIFQYYEEEERQRGNFPDRFSGHQFPNYSSELNVNALLLGDSALYLCASSWGLAGGNNEQFFGPGTRLTVL.